These 29 T cell receptor beta chains came from one sample sequenced in a study of blood T cell repertoires in COVID-19. TCRdb's copy holds only in-frame clones and misses some; the assay was immunoSEQ multiplex PCR. The sample holds more than 60,000 clones; roughly 82% are singletons and the top ten take under 11%. Sequencing was carried out using peripheral blood. The receptors derive from a man aged 60 to 69 with acute or convalescent COVID-19.

V usage is TRBV12-5 and J usage is TRBJ2-1, with 10 bases matching TRBD2. The length of the CDR3 is 21 residues. The germline gives CDR1 LGHNT, CDR2 FRNRAP. V lost 4 bases and J lost 5; bases outside the gene matches: 23. In DNA, the CDR3 is TGTGCTAGTGGTTCCCCTCGCCTAGCGGGGGTTCGATCTAGGGGGAACAATGAGCAGTTCTTC. Amino acids: CASGSPRLAGVRSRGNNEQFF.

Only a few counts were recorded for this clone. J is TRBJ1-2 and V is TRBV27; possible D gene TRBD1, 6 bases. Per germline, CDR1 MNHEY and CDR2 SMNVEV (reference sequence). The CDR3 extends over 15 amino acids. Trimming took 7 bases from V and 3 from J, leaving 18 bases between them. CDR3 region: CASMRVGGIDYGYTF. The CDR3 nucleotides are TGTGCCAGCATGAGGGTTGGGGGCATTGACTATGGCTACACCTTC.

V gene TRBV28 combines with J gene TRBJ1-1, with unresolved D. From germline, CDR1 is MDHEN and CDR2 SYDVKM. With 6 bases removed from V and 5 bases from J, the gap between germline ends came to 7 bases. The CDR3 loop spans 11 amino acids. CDR3 residues: CASRTNTEAFF. As DNA, the CDR3 is TGTGCCAGCAGGACAAATACTGAAGCTTTCTTT.

The CDR3 sequence: CASSDRYSNQPQHF. Here the CDR3 DNA reads TGTGCCAGCAGTGACAGGTATAGCAATCAGCCCCAGCATTTT. V usage is TRBV6-1 and J usage is TRBJ1-5; D gene ambiguous. With 3 bases removed from V and 0 bases from J, the gap between germline ends came to 6 bases. Germline loops: CDR1 MNHNS, CDR2 SASEGT. This CDR3 spans 14 amino acids.

The rearrangement joins TRBV10-3 to TRBJ1-2; D is unresolved. V was pared by 6 bases and J by 2 bases, with 16 bases between. This CDR3 has 15 amino acids. The germline V gene has CDR1 ENHRY and CDR2 SYGVKD. The CDR3 region has the DNA TGTGCCATCAGGCAGAAAGATGAGGCCAACTATGGCTACACCTTC. This sequence encodes CAIRQKDEANYGYTF.

J is TRBJ2-1 and V is TRBV15; TRBD1 matches 11 bases. This CDR3 has 16 residues. Germline lookup yields CDR1 LNHNV and CDR2 YYDKDF (reference sequence). With V trimmed by 0 bases and J by 6 bases, 4 bases remained unmatched. In nucleotides, the CDR3 is TGTGCCACCAGCAGAGATGTTGGGACAGGGGGCAATGAGCAGTTCTTC. It yields the protein CATSRDVGTGGNEQFF.

The genes are TRBV30 and TRBJ1-2; D unclear. Looked up from germline, CDR1 is GTSNPN and CDR2 is SVGIG (reference sequence). The CDR3 is 13 residues long. Trimming pared 5 bases from V and 7 bases from J, leaving 17 bases between. CDR3 residues: CAWSRAINSGYTF. DNA for the CDR3: TGTGCCTGGTCGAGGGCCATCAATTCTGGCTACACCTTC.

About this clone: A read error may account for a junction end that differs from germline. This chain uses TRBV7-7 with TRBJ2-2; 14 positions agree with TRBD2. The CDR3 extends over 17 amino acids. Germline V lookup: CDR1 SSHAT, CDR2 FNYEAQ (reference sequence). The CDR3: CASSLGTSGGNTGELFF. The CDR3 bases are TGTGCTAGCAGCTTGGGGACTAGCGGGGGGAACACCGGGGAGCTGTTTTTT.

This clone was seen a single time. V is TRBV7-2 and J is TRBJ2-2; D gene unclear. This CDR3 is 14 amino acids long. Germline CDR1 is SGHTA and CDR2 is FQGNSA. The V and J ends lost 5 bases and 7 bases respectively, with 14 bases between them. Here the CDR3 reads CASSPSIPRGELFF. In DNA, the CDR3 is TGTGCCAGCAGCCCCTCGATCCCGCGCGGGGAGCTGTTTTTT.

The rearrangement links TRBV11-2 to TRBJ1-2; D might be TRBD1 (5 bases). Per germline, CDR1 SGHAT and CDR2 FQNNGV. V lost 5 bases and J lost 4, with 14 bases in between. The CDR3 has 14 residues. The CDR3 DNA sequence: TGTGCCAGCAGCCCCGGGGGGGGTGTCTATGGCTACACCTTC. Amino acid sequence: CASSPGGGVYGYTF. Based on the CDR3 plus reference TRBV11-2 and TRBJ1-2, the full variable domain is EAGVAQSPRYKIIEKRQSVAFWCNPISGHATLYWYQQILGQGPKLLIQFQNNGVVDDSQLPKDRFSAERLKGVDSTLKIQPAKLEDSAVYLCASSPGGGVYGYTFGSGTRLTVV.

The gene calls are TRBV7-2 and TRBJ1-2, with D possibly matching TRBD1 (5 bases). The V end lost 4 bases, the J end lost 8 bases, and 14 bases lay between the germline ends. CDR3 length: 13 residues. The germline V gene has CDR1 SGHTA and CDR2 FQGNSA. CDR3 nucleotides: TGTGCCAGCAGCTCATCCCCGGGGGACGGCTACACCTTC. Protein: CASSSSPGDGYTF. Using reference TRBV7-2 and TRBJ1-2 for the parts outside the CDR3, the full variable domain is GAGVSQSPSNKVTEKGKDVELRCDPISGHTALYWYRQSLGQGLEFLIYFQGNSAPDKSGLPSDRFSAERTGGSVSTLTIQRTQQEDSAVYLCASSSSPGDGYTFGSGTRLTVV.

This clone was seen more than once but under ten times. V is TRBV6-2 or TRBV6-3 and J is TRBJ1-5; D remains unclear. The germline V and J ends were trimmed by 2 bases and 3 bases, with 11 bases remaining between them. Germline lookup yields CDR1 MNHEY and CDR2 SVGEGT. This CDR3 contains 15 residues. The chain's CDR3 is CASSYTYLINQPQHF. The CDR3 DNA reads TGTGCCAGCAGTTACACTTACCTGATCAATCAGCCCCAGCATTTT.

CDR3 amino acids: CSVGSRGDQPQHF. In nucleotides, the CDR3 is TGCAGCGTTGGTTCCAGGGGAGATCAGCCCCAGCATTTT. The chain recombines TRBV29-1 with TRBJ1-5; TRBD1 is a possible D gene (6 bases). With 4 bases removed from V and 5 bases from J, the gap between germline ends came to 12 bases. The CDR3 is 13 amino acids. Germline V CDR1 and CDR2: SQVTM, ANQGSEA. Together with reference TRBV29-1 and TRBJ1-5, the CDR3 gives the full variable domain: SAVISQKPSRDICQRGTSLTIQCQVDSQVTMMFWYRQQPGQSLTLIATANQGSEATYESGFVIDKFPISRPNLTFSTLTVSNMSPEDSSIYLCSVGSRGDQPQHFGDGTRLSIL.

This rearrangement joins TRBV28 to TRBJ1-5, with 9 bases identical to TRBD1. The CDR3 has 16 amino acids. The germline gives CDR1 MDHEN, CDR2 SYDVKM. V gave up 5 bases and J gave up 6 bases; unmatched junction bases: 11. CDR3 amino acids: CASSGTGTGYSQPQHF. In DNA, the CDR3 is TGTGCCAGCAGTGGGACCGGGACAGGGTATTCTCAGCCCCAGCATTTT. Full variable domain (outside the CDR3, taken from reference TRBV28 and TRBJ1-5): DVKVTQSSRYLVKRTGEKVFLECVQDMDHENMFWYRQDPGLGLRLIYFSYDVKMKEKGDIPEGYSVSREKKERFSLILESASTNQTSMYLCASSGTGTGYSQPQHFGDGTRLSIL.

The chain couples TRBV7-8 to TRBJ2-3, with 13 positions matching TRBD2. The CDR3 spans 16 residues. Trimming cost V 5 bases and J 5 bases; bases outside gene matches: 7. From germline, CDR1 is SGHVS and CDR2 FQNEAQ. CDR3 protein: CASSPGLAGAGDTQYF. In DNA, the CDR3 is TGTGCCAGCAGCCCCGGACTAGCGGGGGCGGGAGATACGCAGTATTTT.

The gene calls are TRBV6-5 and TRBJ1-5, with D hard to call. The germline V gene encodes CDR1 MNHEY and CDR2 SVGAGI. Trimming left V 8 bases short and J 4 bases short, with 9 bases between. CDR3 length: 12 residues. In DNA form, the CDR3 reads TGTGCCAGCCGTCGAGCTAATCAGCCCCAGCATTTT. Its translation is CASRRANQPQHF.

This clone occurred once. The chain combines TRBV2 with TRBJ1-2; D may be TRBD1 (5 bases). The germline V gene has CDR1 SNHLY and CDR2 FYNNEI. Trimming shortened V by 4 bases and J by 10 bases, and 16 bases separated the two germline ends. CDR3 length equals 13 residues. CDR3: CASSGQGLIDYTF. CDR3 in DNA: TGTGCCAGCAGTGGGCAGGGCTTGATAGACTACACCTTC. The full variable domain, its missing parts supplied by reference TRBV2 and TRBJ1-2, is EPEVTQTPSHQVTQMGQEVILRCVPISNHLYFYWYRQILGQKVEFLVSFYNNEISEKSEIFDDQFSVERPDGSNFTLKIRSTKLEDSAMYFCASSGQGLIDYTFGSGTRLTVV.

The rearrangement uses TRBV6-5 and TRBJ1-4; D is unclear. The CDR3 runs 14 residues. Germline lookup yields CDR1 MNHEY and CDR2 SVGAGI. V was shortened by 7 bases and J by 2 bases, with 11 bases between the two germline ends. As DNA, the CDR3 is TGTGCCAGCAAACCTGGGGAGACTAATGAAAAACTGTTTTTT. This sequence encodes CASKPGETNEKLFF.

This rearrangement joins TRBV6-5 to TRBJ2-7, with a possible D match to TRBD1 (5 bases). Germline V gives CDR1 MNHEY, CDR2 SVGAGI. V shed 0 bases and J shed 3 bases, with 12 bases lying between them. The length of the CDR3 is 15 residues. The DNA of the CDR3 is TGTGCCAGCAGTTACTCCCCTGGGGCCGGCTACGAGCAGTACTTC. The encoded protein is CASSYSPGAGYEQYF.

This chain joins TRBV24-1 and TRBJ2-7, with 8 bases lining up with TRBD2. In germline, CDR1 is KGHDR, CDR2 SFDVKD. Trimming cost V 9 bases and J 3 bases; bases outside gene matches: 9. The CDR3 is 14 amino acids. DNA for the CDR3: TGTGCCACCCGCGCGGCCAGCGGGAGCTACGAGCAGTACTTC. Protein sequence: CATRAASGSYEQYF.

The J gene is TRBJ2-3, the V gene TRBV5-1; TRBD2 matches 14 bases. CDR1 SGHRS and CDR2 YFSETQ come from the germline V gene. The CDR3 consists of 17 residues. V was pared by 4 bases and J by 8 bases, with 12 bases of the junction left unmatched. CDR3 loop: CASSATGTSGSVGTQYF. CDR3 bases: TGCGCCAGCAGCGCAACCGGGACTAGCGGGAGTGTTGGTACGCAGTATTTT. The full variable domain, in which reference TRBV5-1 and TRBJ2-3 provide the parts outside the CDR3, is KAGVTQTPRYLIKTRGQQVTLSCSPISGHRSVSWYQQTPGQGLQFLFEYFSETQRNKGNFPGRFSGRQFSNSRSEMNVSTLELGDSALYLCASSATGTSGSVGTQYFGPGTRLTVL.

V gene TRBV3-1 (or the pseudogene TRBV3-2) combines with J gene TRBJ2-1, with a possible D match to TRBD2 (5 bases). Germline V gene sequence: CDR1 LGHDT, CDR2 YNNKEL (reference sequence). The CDR3 spans 14 residues. Trimming removed 3 bases at V and 0 bases at J, with 6 bases between. The CDR3 loop is CASSQGSSYNEQFF. The CDR3, as DNA: TGTGCCAGCAGCCAGGGGAGCTCCTACAATGAGCAGTTCTTC.

This clone was counted only a few times. The V call is TRBV18, the J call TRBJ1-1, with no clear D. Trimming took off 0 bases at V and 1 base at J, with 12 bases between the two ends. There are 16 residues in the CDR3. Germline CDR1 KGHSH, CDR2 LQKENI. The CDR3 is CASSPPAVRRNTEAFF. The CDR3, as DNA: TGTGCCAGCTCACCACCGGCAGTTCGGAGGAACACTGAAGCTTTCTTT.

The rearrangement joins TRBV4-2 to TRBJ1-1; D gene uncertain. This CDR3 spans 15 amino acids. Deletions cut 1 base from V and 3 bases from J, with 12 bases between. Germline V gene lookup returns CDR1 LGHNA and CDR2 YNFKEQ. The DNA for the CDR3 is TGTGCCAGCAGCCAAGCGGGAGGCTGGGACACTGAAGCTTTCTTT. Translating gives CASSQAGGWDTEAFF.

The V gene is TRBV5-1, the J gene TRBJ1-1; D is possibly TRBD1 (6 bases). V was trimmed by 0 bases and J by 3 bases, leaving 24 bases between them. The CDR3 contains 19 residues. CDR1 is SGHRS and CDR2 is YFSETQ in the germline V gene. CDR3 DNA: TGCGCCAGCAGCTTGGGCGATTTCACAGGGAGAGTTCGTGACACTGAAGCTTTCTTT. Protein sequence: CASSLGDFTGRVRDTEAFF.

The chain joins TRBV7-9 to TRBJ2-1; 10 nucleotides agree with TRBD2. The length of the CDR3 is 15 residues. J lost 7 bases, V lost 2 bases, and 5 bases had no gene match. Germline CDR1 reads SEHNR; CDR2 reads FQNEAQ (reference sequence). The CDR3 bases are TGTGCCAGCAGCTTATCTAGCGGGAGTAGTAATGAGCAGTTCTTC. Translating it yields CASSLSSGSSNEQFF.

This chain links TRBV6-5 with TRBJ1-2, with a tentative D call TRBD1 (6 bases). Trimming removed 7 bases from V and 8 bases from J, with 20 bases in between. The length of the CDR3 is 14 residues. Germline V gene lookup returns CDR1 MNHEY and CDR2 SVGAGI. In DNA form, the CDR3 reads TGTGCCAGCACAAGACAGGTCGGCCTTTGGGGCTACACCTTC. It is translated as CASTRQVGLWGYTF.

This clone was picked up one time. The CDR3 loop reads CASSLVQASTYEQYF. CDR3 nucleotide sequence: TGCGCCAGCAGCTTGGTTCAGGCGTCGACATACGAGCAGTACTTC. The chain carries TRBV5-1 and TRBJ2-7; D unclear. V was shortened by 0 bases and J by 4 bases, with 14 bases between the two germline ends. The CDR3 covers 15 residues. CDR1 and CDR2 (germline): SGHRS, YFSETQ.

This clone was recorded once. V usage is TRBV5-8 and J usage is TRBJ1-2; no reliable D call. Trimming left V 6 bases short and J 8 bases short, with 11 bases between. From germline, CDR1 is SGHTS and CDR2 YDEGEE. The CDR3 runs 11 residues. CDR3 protein: CASMRARGYTF. CDR3 in DNA: TGTGCCAGCATGCGGGCTCGGGGCTACACCTTC.